Each of the 17 T cell receptor beta chains below was sequenced from the same sample in a study of T cells after yellow fever vaccination. TCRdb called the 5' RACE reads again in MiXCR, with one record for every CDR3 protein. Found here are some 69,000 distinct CDR3 sequences, under 6.5% of them singletons; the top ten hold around 2.2%. Here the sequenced sample was CD4+ T cells sorted from PBMCs, taken around 16 days after the first yellow fever vaccination. These receptors all stem from a man between 18 and 29 years old who received the YFV17D yellow fever vaccine.

This clonotype was counted at least ten times. V gene TRBV12-3 or TRBV12-4 combines with J gene TRBJ2-1, with 8 bases fitting TRBD2. The CDR3 length is 14 residues. V trimming: 3 bases; J trimming: 6 bases; junction bases outside the gene matches: 4. The CDR3 sequence: CASSLFGGVNEQFF. The CDR3 DNA is TGTGCCAGCAGTTTGTTCGGGGGGGTCAATGAGCAGTTCTTC.

This clonotype was counted many times. This sequence joins TRBV7-8 and TRBJ1-5; 8 bases are a match to TRBD1. This CDR3 is built from 16 residues. Germline V gene data show CDR1 as SGHVS and CDR2 as FQNEAQ. With 5 bases clipped from V and 3 bases from J, the junction kept 9 bases outside the gene matches. The CDR3 DNA sequence: TGTGCCAGCAGCCCCCTTGGACAGGGCTACAATCAGCCCCAGCATTTT. Amino acid sequence: CASSPLGQGYNQPQHF. Full variable domain (rest looked up from reference TRBV7-8 and TRBJ1-5): GAGVSQSPRYKVAKRGQDVALRCDPISGHVSLFWYQQALGQGPEFLTYFQNEAQLDKSGLPSDRFFAERPEGSVSTLKIQRTQQEDSAVYLCASSPLGQGYNQPQHFGDGTRLSIL.

Only a few counts were recorded for this clonotype. This chain links TRBV20-1 with TRBJ1-4, with D unresolved. The germline V and J ends were trimmed by 0 bases and 6 bases, with 11 bases remaining between them. Germline V gives CDR1 DFQATT, CDR2 SNEGSKA (reference sequence). The CDR3 has 14 residues. The CDR3 region has the DNA TGCAGTGCTAGAGATAGGCCCAGAGATGAAAAACTGTTTTTT. Translated, it gives CSARDRPRDEKLFF.

This clonotype was seen at least ten times. V is TRBV12-3 or TRBV12-4 and J is TRBJ1-1; D gene uncertain. V lost 5 bases and J lost 3, with 7 bases in between. The CDR3 spans 12 residues. CDR3 bases: TGTGCCAGCAGTAGACGGTACACTGAAGCTTTCTTT. Its translation is CASSRRYTEAFF.

This clonotype was counted ten times or more. This chain joins TRBV7-2 and TRBJ1-1, with 7 bases matching TRBD1. Germline CDR1 reads SGHTA; CDR2 reads FQGNSA. The CDR3 has 13 residues. The V segment lost 6 bases and the J segment 4 bases; nucleotides outside the gene matches: 5. This chain's CDR3 is CASRNRQGTEAFF. CDR3 in DNA: TGTGCCAGCAGAAACCGACAGGGCACTGAAGCTTTCTTT.

This clonotype was counted many times. The V call is TRBV20-1, the J call TRBJ1-5; a weak D match, TRBD1 (6 bases). The germline V gene encodes CDR1 DFQATT and CDR2 SNEGSKA (reference sequence). Trimming pared 2 bases from V and 5 bases from J, leaving 13 bases between. This CDR3 region has 14 residues. As DNA, the CDR3 is TGCAGTGCTAGAACAACAGGGACCGATCAGCCCCAGCATTTT. The encoded protein is CSARTTGTDQPQHF.

The J gene is TRBJ2-2, the V gene TRBV6-2 or TRBV6-3; TRBD1 aligns across 8 bases. Trimming cost V 7 bases and J 6 bases; bases outside gene matches: 1. The CDR3 consists of 12 residues. Germline-derived CDR1 and CDR2 are MNHEY and SVGEGT. CDR3 DNA sequence: TGTGCCAGCACACAGGGGGCCGGGGAGCTGTTTTTT. It encodes CASTQGAGELFF.

This clonotype was observed at least ten times. The V call is TRBV5-1, the J call TRBJ2-3, with 7 bases aligning to TRBD1. Germline V gives CDR1 SGHRS, CDR2 YFSETQ. The V and J ends lost 4 bases and 0 bases, in that order; junction bases with no gene match: 11. The CDR3 contains 17 residues. CDR3 sequence reads: CASSPPATGTSTDTQYF. CDR3 bases: TGCGCCAGCAGCCCCCCCGCGACAGGGACGAGCACAGATACGCAGTATTTT. Variable domain in full (rest from reference TRBV5-1 and TRBJ2-3): KAGVTQTPRYLIKTRGQQVTLSCSPISGHRSVSWYQQTPGQGLQFLFEYFSETQRNKGNFPGRFSGRQFSNSRSEMNVSTLELGDSALYLCASSPPATGTSTDTQYFGPGTRLTVL.

This clonotype was detected once. A much larger clone differs by one base, so this may be a read error. This chain links TRBV5-1 with TRBJ2-3; 8 positions agree with TRBD1. The germline CDR1 and CDR2 sequences are SGHRS and YFSETQ. The CDR3 consists of 14 residues. Germline trimming cut 5 bases from V and 7 bases from J; bases unmatched to any gene: 9. The CDR3: CASRRDRQAYTQYF. Here the CDR3 DNA reads TGCGCCAGCAGAAGGGACAGGCAGGCATATACGCAGTATTTT.

This clonotype occurred many times. V and J are TRBV6-5 and TRBJ1-5; TRBD1 aligns across 9 bases. In germline, CDR1 is MNHEY, CDR2 SVGAGI. The CDR3 loop spans 18 amino acids. J gave up 2 bases and V 5 bases, and 13 bases lay outside the gene matches. The CDR3 DNA reads as TGTGCCAGCAGTCAGGGACAGGGAGTTCCCTTGGGCAATCAGCCCCAGCATTTT. Translated: CASSQGQGVPLGNQPQHF.

This clonotype was picked up many times. The chain joins TRBV7-2 to TRBJ2-3; D gene uncertain. Trimming took off 2 bases at V and 3 bases at J, with 3 bases between the two ends. The CDR3 has 12 amino acids. Germline CDR1 reads SGHTA; CDR2 reads FQGNSA. The CDR3 loop reads CASSLFTDTQYF. CDR3 nucleotides: TGTGCCAGCAGCTTATTTACAGATACGCAGTATTTT.

The table lists this clonotype with many counts. The J gene is TRBJ2-2, the V gene TRBV3-1; the D gene is possibly TRBD2 (6 bases). Trimming stripped 0 bases from V and 4 bases from J, with 15 bases between. Germline loops: CDR1 LGHDT, CDR2 YNNKEL (reference sequence). The CDR3 contains 17 residues. The DNA for the CDR3 is TGTGCCAGCAGCCAAGAAGGGCGGGGTGACTTCACCGGGGAGCTGTTTTTT. Translation gives CASSQEGRGDFTGELFF.

This clonotype showed up many times. The chain carries TRBV7-8 and TRBJ1-2, with 7 bases matching TRBD1. Germline lookup yields CDR1 SGHVS and CDR2 FQNEAQ. The V gene end was trimmed by 5 bases and the J gene end by 8 bases; junction bases not matched to a gene: 5. The CDR3 contains 12 residues. CDR3 in DNA: TGTGCCAGCAGCCCAAGGACAGGCGGCTACACCTTC. Translated, it gives CASSPRTGGYTF.

In this sample, this clonotype turned up many times. The V and J genes are TRBV5-1 and TRBJ2-3, with D perhaps TRBD1 (5 bases). Germline CDR1 reads SGHRS; CDR2 reads YFSETQ. V lost 1 base, J lost 1 base, and 7 bases lay in between. The CDR3 has 14 residues. CDR3 amino acids: CASSLKGGTDTQYF. The CDR3 DNA reads as TGCGCCAGCAGCTTGAAAGGGGGCACAGATACGCAGTATTTT.

This clonotype has at least ten counts. V and J are TRBV7-2 and TRBJ2-2; D may correspond to TRBD1 or TRBD2 (5 bases each). The germline CDR1 and CDR2 sequences are SGHTA and FQGNSA. Trimming shortened V by 4 bases and J by 1 base, and 13 bases separated the two germline ends. The CDR3 length is 16 residues. The CDR3 nucleotides are TGTGCCAGCAGCTCCCGGGGCAGGGAGAACACCGGGGAGCTGTTTTTT. Translation: CASSSRGRENTGELFF.

This clonotype was counted at least ten times. This rearrangement joins TRBV12-5 to TRBJ2-6; D possibly matches TRBD1 or TRBD2 (5 bases each). V was trimmed by 2 bases and J by 4 bases, leaving 15 bases between them. CDR3 size: 17 residues. Germline assignment: CDR1 LGHNT and CDR2 FRNRAP. The CDR3 bases are TGTGCTAGTGGTTTGTCTGCAGGGACGTCCGGGGCCAACGTCCTGACTTTC. This gives the protein CASGLSAGTSGANVLTF.

This clonotype was seen more than once but under ten times. The chain links TRBV6-5 to TRBJ2-7, with 7 bases matching TRBD1. The CDR3 spans 17 residues. J was trimmed by 2 bases and V by 2 bases; bases with no gene match: 12. Germline V gene sequence: CDR1 MNHEY, CDR2 SVGAGI. The CDR3 region has the DNA TGTGCCAGCAGTTACAAGCAAGACAGGGAAACTCCCTACGAGCAGTACGTC. This codes for CASSYKQDRETPYEQYV.